This TCR beta chain was sequenced in a study of blood T cell repertoires in COVID-19 (dated by TCRdb to the early 2020s). About the full investigation: Collaborator samples came from the United States, Italy and Spain and covered acute and convalescent phases of COVID-19. The prospective study material was composed of cDNA or gDNA derived from T cells, B-cell-depleted T cells, or PBMCs. The dataset comprised deeply sampled blood TCRbeta repertoires from subjects exposed to, actively infected with, or recovered from COVID-19. The repertoires were released in a freely available public database meant as a resource for research on the immune response to SARS-CoV-2. The samples were drawn from two sources: the first 160 participants of the ongoing ImmuneRACE study, and 950 to 1,500 subjects contributed by 6 global collaborators. The sample metadata nearly always contained a de-identified subject ID, COVID-19 status, age in years and sex. HLA class I and class II types, where available, came from metadata supplied by the sample provider rather than from assay-based typing. Here is what the overall study found, with its caveats: The quantity of clinical and demographic metadata differed by source and by participant and was supplied without curation.

A word on this clone: Its antigen has not been determined. Base qualities are not provided; no much larger clone lies one nucleotide away.

TCRbeta CDR3 regions were amplified from genomic DNA by means of the immunoSEQ Assay, a bias-controlled multiplex PCR. Concerning the study's data processing: Within the assay, amplification of reference gene primers was used to estimate how many nucleated cells each sample contained. To quantify the absolute abundance of each unique TCRbeta CDR3 rearrangement, sequence reads were collapsed and filtered. For each sample, productive Simpson clonality was calculated as the square root of Simpson's diversity index over productive rearrangements. As stored in TCRdb, this immuneACCESS dataset retains in-frame rearrangements with V and J assigned. A fraction of the clones does not appear; measured against another copy, unresolved V genes explain less than half of the discrepancy, and the remainder lacks a known reason. V and J calls and clone size are copied from that table; D and trimming were computed from the DNA. Counted in this sample were 60,000 or so clones; more than 80% of them appeared once. 14% to 15% of the sample rests with the top ten.

The collaborating institutions used their own protocols to collect whole blood in K2EDTA tubes. For TCRbeta analysis, collaborator samples were shipped as frozen whole blood, as isolated PBMCs, or as DNA extracted from either sample type. The material sequenced was peripheral blood. This clonotype was obtained from a man aged 80 or over with acute or convalescent COVID-19.

The CDR3 sequence is CASSLYRGPNEQFF. The DNA is TGTGCCAGCAGCCTGTACAGGGGGCCCAATGAGCAGTTCTTC. The sequence is built from TRBV5-8 and TRBJ2-1; 9 of the junction bases match TRBD1. Reading the germline V gene gives CDR1 SGHTS and CDR2 YDEGEE. For this chain, trimming is 4 bases at the V end and 6 bases at the J end, and the number of junction bases without a gene match is 5. The CDR3 contains 14 residues, cysteine and phenylalanine counted. The sequence is cut down to CDR3 DNA, 42 bases in frame from base 1.